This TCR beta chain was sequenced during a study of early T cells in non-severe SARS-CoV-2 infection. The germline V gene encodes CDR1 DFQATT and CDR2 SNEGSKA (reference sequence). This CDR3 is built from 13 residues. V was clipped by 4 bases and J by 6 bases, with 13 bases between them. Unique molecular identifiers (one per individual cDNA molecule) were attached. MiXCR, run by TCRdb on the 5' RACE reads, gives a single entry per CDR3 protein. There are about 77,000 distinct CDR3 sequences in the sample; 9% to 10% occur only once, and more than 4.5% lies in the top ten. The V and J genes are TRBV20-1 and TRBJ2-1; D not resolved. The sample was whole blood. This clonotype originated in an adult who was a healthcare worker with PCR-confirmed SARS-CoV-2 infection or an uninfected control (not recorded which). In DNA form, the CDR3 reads TGCAGTGCTATCAGCGCACCGGGCAATGAGCAGTTCTTC. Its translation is CSAISAPGNEQFF.